This TCR beta chain was recorded in a study of T cells in localized non-small cell lung cancer. Using immunoSEQ multiplex PCR, the repertoire was profiled, and TCRdb retains in-frame clones only, with some absent. The sample records approximately 29,000 clones, roughly 80% being singletons. V was clipped by 0 bases and J by 11 bases, with 7 bases between them. The CDR3 runs to 11 residues. Per germline, CDR1 ENHRY and CDR2 SYGVKD. This clone was recorded a few times. This clonotype was obtained from a male donor at least 60 years old with stage II squamous cell lung carcinoma. Sequences were derived from peripheral blood, sampled before any cancer treatment. This chain joins TRBV10-3 and TRBJ1-1; D is ambiguous. Written as DNA, the CDR3 is TGTGCCATCAGTGAGTCTGGGAGGGCTTTCTTT. The encoded protein is CAISESGRAFF.